This is a list of T cell receptor beta chains from one sample in a study of T cells in Graves' hyperthyroidism and ophthalmopathy. From the multiplex PCR reads, TCRdb called clonotypes with MiXCR, one entry per CDR3 protein. The sample contains a few hundred thousand distinct CDR3 sequences, 46% of which appear only once. The sequenced sample consisted of peripheral blood or thyroid tissue (not recorded which). The receptors shown here come from a woman aged 18-29 years with Graves' hyperthyroidism. Both conserved end residues are part of each CDR3. A D gene is named only where the DNA matches it firmly. Clone size, where shown, is once, few, many, or a class for clones that have expanded.

cdr3_aa cdr3_nt v_call d_call clone_size cdr3_length j_call
CASSPRLGENYEQYF TGTGCCAGCAGCCCCCGTTTAGGTGAAAACTACGAGCAGTACTTC TRBV9 . . 15 TRBJ2-7
CASSPPVGPDSGTEAFF TGTGCCAGCAGCCCCCCAGTCGGGCCCGACAGTGGTACTGAAGCTTTCTTT TRBV11-1 . . 17 TRBJ1-1
CASSLAGAQYF TGTGCCAGCAGTTTAGCCGGAGCGCAGTATTTT TRBV12-3/TRBV12-4 . . 11 TRBJ2-3
CASSFLGAQGFEKLFF TGTGCCAGCAGTTTCTTAGGGGCGCAAGGTTTTGAAAAACTGTTTTTT TRBV27 . . 16 TRBJ1-4
CAISETDYGYTEAFF TGTGCCATCAGTGAAACAGACTATGGCTACACTGAAGCTTTCTTT TRBV10-3 . . 15 TRBJ1-1
CSASGQVNNQPQHF TGCAGTGCCTCGGGACAGGTGAACAATCAGCCCCAGCATTTT TRBV20-1 TRBD1 many 14 TRBJ1-5
CASTDGQAYGYTF TGTGCCAGCACTGATGGGCAAGCCTATGGCTACACCTTC TRBV6-5 . many 13 TRBJ1-2
CASSPRLAVTYEQYF TGTGCCAGCTCACCACGGCTTGCGGTAACCTACGAGCAGTACTTC TRBV18 . . 15 TRBJ2-7
CASSLEPFQETQYF TGTGCCAGCAGCTTGGAACCCTTCCAAGAGACCCAGTACTTC TRBV11-2 . many 14 TRBJ2-5
CASSSPDFTDYEQYF TGTGCCAGCAGTTCTCCCGACTTCACAGACTACGAGCAGTACTTC TRBV6-2/TRBV6-3 . few 15 TRBJ2-7
CASSRGMEETQYF TGTGCCAGCAGCCGGGGAATGGAAGAGACCCAGTACTTC TRBV7-3 . . 13 TRBJ2-5
CAGGTGVFLNYGYTF TGTGCCGGAGGGACAGGGGTTTTCTTGAACTATGGCTACACCTTC TRBV2 TRBD1 many 15 TRBJ1-2
CASSLQGPTNEKLFF TGTGCCAGTAGTCTACAGGGTCCAACTAATGAAAAACTGTTTTTT TRBV19 . few 15 TRBJ1-4
CASKGRGRGWQPQHF TGTGCCAGCAAGGGGCGGGGGAGGGGATGGCAGCCCCAGCATTTT TRBV7-3 . . 15 TRBJ1-5
CASSQGGQDSYEQYF TGTGCCAGCAGCCAAGGAGGGCAGGACTCCTACGAGCAGTACTTC TRBV4-2 . many 15 TRBJ2-7